What follows are 13 T cell receptor beta chains derived from one specimen sequenced in a study of cytomegalovirus exposure and HLA in healthy donors (dated 2017 in TCRdb). The library was made by the immunoSEQ multiplex PCR assay. A mixture of 60 forward primers for TCR Vbeta segments and 13 reverse primers for TCR Jbeta segments was used in the multiplex PCR. The clones in this table, taken by TCRdb from immuneACCESS, are in-frame only. Not every clone is retained; where verified, under half of the shortfall comes from an unresolved V gene, and the cause of the rest is unknown. The sample table records approximately 130,000 clones; just over 75% of these occur just once. Around 1.9% of the sample belongs to the ten largest clones. The material sequenced was PBMCs. These receptors all stem from a woman aged 45-65 years in good health and CMV-seronegative.

In its sample, this clone was seen once. The chain couples TRBV7-8 to TRBJ1-2; D remains unclear. The CDR3 is 13 amino acids. CDR1 is SGHVS, CDR2 FQNEAQ, per germline. Trimming cost V 4 bases and J 4 bases, with 10 bases left between them. Here the CDR3 DNA reads TGTGCCAGCAGCTCGAACAGCGGCTATGGCTACACCTTC. This gives the protein CASSSNSGYGYTF.

The gene calls are TRBV11-2 and TRBJ1-2; D is ambiguous. V gave up 5 bases and J gave up 1 base, with 17 bases separating them. There are 16 residues in the CDR3. In germline, CDR1 is SGHAT, CDR2 FQNNGV. CDR3 bases: TGTGCCAGCAGCCCTCGGGTTGCAGCGCGTAACTATGGCTACACCTTC. Translated, it gives CASSPRVAARNYGYTF.

The rearrangement joins TRBV9 to TRBJ2-3; maybe TRBD1 (6 bases). The V gene lost 3 bases and the J gene lost 0 bases, with 20 bases spanning the gap. CDR3 length equals 18 residues. CDR1 and CDR2 from the germline V gene are SGDLS and YYNGEE. Here the CDR3 reads CASSDRRDTRISTDTQYF. The CDR3 nucleotides are TGTGCCAGCAGCGATCGCCGGGACACAAGGATTAGCACAGATACGCAGTATTTT.

This clone was seen just once. The J gene is TRBJ1-4, the V gene TRBV9; D possibly corresponds to TRBD1 (6 bases). Germline CDR1 and CDR2: SGDLS and YYNGEE. The germline V and J ends were trimmed by 3 bases and 2 bases, with 14 bases remaining between them. The length of the CDR3 is 16 residues. The CDR3 DNA reads TGTGCCAGCAGCGCTGGGACACTGGGTACTAATGAAAAACTGTTTTTT. Its translation: CASSAGTLGTNEKLFF. The entire variable domain, with the rest obtained from reference TRBV9 and TRBJ1-4, is as follows: DSGVTQTPKHLITATGQRVTLRCSPRSGDLSVYWYQQSLDQGLQFLIQYYNGEERAKGNILERFSAQQFPDLHSELNLSSLELGDSALYFCASSAGTLGTNEKLFFGSGTQLSVL.

The V call is TRBV30, the J call TRBJ1-5; tentative D call: TRBD1 (5 bases). The germline CDR1 and CDR2 sequences are GTSNPN and SVGIG (reference sequence). With 2 bases removed from V and 4 bases from J, the gap between germline ends came to 12 bases. The CDR3 contains 14 residues. CDR3 in amino acids: CAWSPDSQNQPQHF. The CDR3 nucleotides are TGTGCCTGGAGTCCTGACAGTCAAAATCAGCCCCAGCATTTT.

This chain connects TRBV7-6 to TRBJ1-4; D gene ambiguous. Trimming removed 5 bases from V and 0 bases from J, with 19 bases in between. The CDR3 is 18 amino acids. The V gene's germline CDR1 is SGHVS and CDR2 FNYEAQ. In nucleotides, the CDR3 is TGTGCCAGCAGCCTCAAAGCGGGAATGCAGGCAACTAATGAAAAACTGTTTTTT. Its translation: CASSLKAGMQATNEKLFF. Full variable domain (outside the CDR3, taken from reference TRBV7-6 and TRBJ1-4): GAGVSQSPRYKVTKRGQDVALRCDPISGHVSLYWYRQALGQGPEFLTYFNYEAQQDKSGLPNDRFSAERPEGSISTLTIQRTEQRDSAMYRCASSLKAGMQATNEKLFFGSGTQLSVL.

V usage is TRBV7-6 and J usage is TRBJ1-5; D gene ambiguous. V dropped 5 bases and J dropped 5 bases, with 10 bases sitting between them. CDR1 and CDR2 from the germline V gene are SGHVS and FNYEAQ. The CDR3 covers 13 residues. The chain's CDR3 is CASSPGRDQPQHF. The CDR3 DNA is TGTGCCAGCAGCCCGGGAAGGGATCAGCCCCAGCATTTT.

The chain couples TRBV7-2 to TRBJ2-3; 12 nucleotides agree with TRBD1. The V gene's germline CDR1 is SGHTA and CDR2 FQGNSA. The V and J ends lost 5 bases and 4 bases, in that order; junction bases with no gene match: 4. The CDR3 has 15 amino acids. CDR3 sequence reads: CASSTGTGGADTQYF. DNA for the CDR3: TGTGCCAGCAGCACAGGGACAGGGGGCGCAGATACGCAGTATTTT.

The chain carries TRBV9 and TRBJ2-3, with 7 nucleotides matching TRBD2. V trimming: 3 bases; J trimming: 3 bases; junction bases outside the gene matches: 7. CDR3 length: 15 amino acids. Germline-derived CDR1 and CDR2 are SGDLS and YYNGEE. The CDR3 sequence: CASSAPGGWTDTQYF. Here the CDR3 DNA reads TGTGCCAGCAGCGCCCCGGGAGGTTGGACAGATACGCAGTATTTT.

This clone was recorded only once. The V and J genes are TRBV5-4 and TRBJ2-1, with 12 positions matching TRBD2. This CDR3 comprises 16 residues. CDR1 and CDR2 (germline): SGHNT, YYREEE (reference sequence). The V segment lost 0 bases and the J segment 8 bases; nucleotides outside the gene matches: 6. The CDR3, as DNA: TGTGCCAGCAGCTTGGGACTAGCGGGAGTTATGTATGAGCAGTTCTTC. It yields the protein CASSLGLAGVMYEQFF.

J is TRBJ2-2 and V is TRBV27, with a tentative D call TRBD1 (6 bases). The germline CDR1 and CDR2 sequences are MNHEY and SMNVEV (reference sequence). Deletions cut 7 bases from V and 4 bases from J, with 13 bases between. The CDR3 loop spans 14 amino acids. As DNA, the CDR3 is TGTGCCAGCAAGCTGGGACACTTCACCGGGGAGCTGTTTTTT. Encoded protein: CASKLGHFTGELFF.

This clone was seen once. V gene TRBV4-1 combines with J gene TRBJ2-7, with 10 bases identical to TRBD2. This CDR3 is 16 amino acids long. Germline lookup yields CDR1 MGHRA and CDR2 YSYEKL. The junction had 7 bases not matched to a gene; V was cut back by 3 bases and J by 2 bases. The CDR3 DNA reads TGCGCCAGCAGCCAGGACTGGACTAGCGGCACCTACGAGCAGTACGTC. Protein: CASSQDWTSGTYEQYV.

This chain joins TRBV27 and TRBJ1-1; 8 nucleotides align to TRBD1. The trim removed 3 bases at V and 3 bases at J, leaving 6 bases unmatched. The CDR3 contains 15 residues. The germline gives CDR1 MNHEY, CDR2 SMNVEV (reference sequence). The CDR3 DNA is TGTGCCAGCAGTTTTTGGACAGGGAGGGACACTGAAGCTTTCTTT. Amino acids: CASSFWTGRDTEAFF.